Following are 30 T cell receptor beta chains from one sample sequenced in a study of post-analysis software for immune sequencing data. Overall study findings and caveats: Included in a set of about five TRBV segments more frequent in patients than controls were TRBV5-6, TRBV5-1 and TRBV20-1.

The TCR beta cDNA libraries carried unique molecular identifiers. Each CDR3 protein gets one entry after TCRdb re-called the PCR reads with MiXCR. The profile shows roughly 800,000 distinct CDR3 sequences, 53% of them singletons. No antigen has been assigned to these receptors. Source material: blood. The receptors derive from a girl aged 10 to 17 with multiple sclerosis.

This chain uses TRBV5-1 with TRBJ2-5; the match to TRBD1 covers 7 bases. The CDR3 loop spans 15 amino acids. The V and J ends lost 2 bases and 5 bases, in that order; junction bases with no gene match: 9. Germline loops: CDR1 SGHRS, CDR2 YFSETQ. CDR3: CASSLTGVSGETQYF. CDR3 nucleotide sequence: TGCGCCAGCAGCTTAACAGGGGTCTCAGGGGAGACCCAGTACTTC.

This clonotype was seen a handful of times. The rearrangement links TRBV7-8 to TRBJ2-7; D may be TRBD1 (7 bases). This CDR3 has 15 amino acids. V was pared by 2 bases and J by 0 bases, with 11 bases between. Germline CDR1 is SGHVS and CDR2 is FQNEAQ. This CDR3 is CASSLQGGISYEQYF. The CDR3 nucleotides read TGTGCCAGCAGCTTACAGGGGGGTATCTCCTACGAGCAGTACTTC.

This clonotype was observed a few times. J is TRBJ2-7 and V is TRBV6-6, with 7 bases fitting TRBD2. The CDR3 consists of 16 residues. After removal of 0 bases from V and 7 bases from J, the junction contained 12 bases not matched to a gene. From germline, CDR1 is MNHNY and CDR2 SVGAGI (reference sequence). CDR3 in DNA: TGTGCCAGCAGTTACTCAAGCGGGACGTATTCGGGAGAGCAGTACTTC. Amino acid sequence: CASSYSSGTYSGEQYF.

V usage is TRBV5-1 and J usage is TRBJ1-6, with D possibly matching TRBD1 (5 bases). Germline values: CDR1 SGHRS, CDR2 YFSETQ. This CDR3 is built from 16 residues. V lost 7 bases, J lost 10 bases, and 24 bases lay in between. CDR3 residues: CASARGGRGGYSPLHF. In DNA form, the CDR3 reads TGCGCCAGCGCCAGAGGCGGACGCGGGGGGTACTCACCCCTCCACTTT. Filled out from reference TRBV5-1 and TRBJ1-6, the complete variable domain reads KAGVTQTPRYLIKTRGQQVTLSCSPISGHRSVSWYQQTPGQGLQFLFEYFSETQRNKGNFPGRFSGRQFSNSRSEMNVSTLELGDSALYLCASARGGRGGYSPLHFGNGTRLTVT.

The chain recombines TRBV5-1 with TRBJ1-5; tentatively, D is TRBD1 (5 bases). The CDR3 sequence is 15 residues long. Trimming removed 2 bases from V and 3 bases from J, with 12 bases in between. Germline V gene sequence: CDR1 SGHRS, CDR2 YFSETQ. The CDR3 spells CASSFGTGANQPQHF. The CDR3 region has the DNA TGCGCCAGCAGCTTTGGTACAGGAGCCAATCAGCCCCAGCATTTT.

This chain uses TRBV7-9 with TRBJ1-5; 10 bases fit TRBD1. This CDR3 contains 15 residues. Germline V gene lookup returns CDR1 SEHNR and CDR2 FQNEAQ (reference sequence). The V gene end was trimmed by 5 bases and the J gene end by 4 bases; junction bases not matched to a gene: 5. CDR3 loop: CASSQGDRGNQPQHF. CDR3 bases: TGTGCCAGCAGCCAAGGGGACAGGGGAAATCAGCCCCAGCATTTT.

V and J are TRBV24-1 and TRBJ2-5; D is undetermined. V lost 2 bases, J lost 5 bases, and 11 bases lay in between. The CDR3 extends over 14 amino acids. The germline gives CDR1 KGHDR, CDR2 SFDVKD. This CDR3 is CATSDSAPGETQYF. CDR3 DNA sequence: TGTGCCACCAGTGATTCTGCTCCCGGGGAGACCCAGTACTTC.

V usage is TRBV24-1 and J usage is TRBJ1-2; D gene ambiguous. This CDR3 has 13 amino acids. From germline, CDR1 is KGHDR and CDR2 SFDVKD. V dropped 3 bases and J dropped 7 bases, with 11 bases sitting between them. The CDR3 DNA reads as TGTGCCACCAGTGATCTACCCTGGAGTGGCTACACCTTC. This gives the protein CATSDLPWSGYTF.

This clonotype was seen more than once but under ten times. V usage is TRBV5-1 and J usage is TRBJ2-7; 8 bases are shared with TRBD1. Germline V lookup: CDR1 SGHRS, CDR2 YFSETQ. This CDR3 has 14 amino acids. V dropped 2 bases and J dropped 7; count of bases not matched to a gene: 8. CDR3 coding DNA: TGCGCCAGCAGCTTACGGACAGGGCAGGGAGAGCAGTACTTC. Translation: CASSLRTGQGEQYF.

This clonotype has a count of ten or more. The chain employs TRBV12-3 or TRBV12-4 and TRBJ2-6; no clear D. Trimming removed 3 bases at V and 2 bases at J, with 5 bases between. The CDR3 is 14 amino acids. The CDR3 nucleotides are TGTGCCAGCAGTTTTGGGGCTGGGGCCAACGTCCTGACTTTC. Residues: CASSFGAGANVLTF.

This chain connects TRBV30 to TRBJ2-1, with TRBD2 identical over 14 bases. The CDR3 runs 16 residues. V lost 0 bases to trimming and J lost 6 bases; unmatched junction nucleotides: 4. The germline gives CDR1 GTSNPN, CDR2 SVGIG (reference sequence). The CDR3 region is CAWSVRTSGGFNEQFF. In nucleotides, the CDR3 is TGTGCCTGGAGTGTTAGGACTAGCGGGGGGTTCAATGAGCAGTTCTTC.

The V and J genes are TRBV6-6 and TRBJ2-7; D remains ambiguous. The CDR3 covers 13 residues. V gave up 5 bases and J gave up 5 bases, with 13 bases separating them. Germline-derived CDR1 and CDR2 are MNHNY and SVGAGI (reference sequence). CDR3 coding DNA: TGTGCCAGCAGTATTGGCGGAGTTAACGAGCAGTACTTC. As protein: CASSIGGVNEQYF.

J is TRBJ1-1 and V is TRBV11-2, with D perhaps TRBD1 (6 bases). CDR3 length: 15 amino acids. The germline V and J ends were trimmed by 5 bases and 3 bases, with 16 bases remaining between them. Germline assignment: CDR1 SGHAT and CDR2 FQNNGV. The CDR3 DNA is TGTGCCAGCAGCATTCAGGGGACGGCGCACACTGAAGCTTTCTTT. Amino acid sequence: CASSIQGTAHTEAFF.

The CDR3 region has the DNA TGCAGTGCGCCACTAGCGATGAGGACAGATACGCAGTATTTT. It codes for CSAPLAMRTDTQYF. The chain couples TRBV20-1 to TRBJ2-3, with 7 bases aligning to TRBD2. The CDR3 has 14 residues. Trimming cost V 6 bases and J 3 bases; bases outside gene matches: 9. Germline V gene sequence: CDR1 DFQATT, CDR2 SNEGSKA (reference sequence).

The genes are TRBV5-1 and TRBJ1-2, with 9 bases aligning to TRBD1. Germline V CDR1 and CDR2: SGHRS, YFSETQ. The length of the CDR3 is 14 residues. V lost 4 bases and J lost 4; bases outside the gene matches: 5. CDR3 DNA: TGCGCCAGCAGCGCGGGGACAGGGCCCTATGGCTACACCTTC. This translates into CASSAGTGPYGYTF.

As concerns this clonotype: Germline and junction disagree at one end, which may indicate a read error. The rearrangement uses TRBV11-2 and TRBJ2-1; D perhaps matches TRBD2 (5 bases). Looked up from germline, CDR1 is SGHAT and CDR2 is FQNNGV. This CDR3 is 14 amino acids long. The CDR3 spells CASSLELGGYERFF. Here the CDR3 DNA reads TGTGCCAGCAGCTTAGAGTTGGGCGGGTATGAGCGGTTCTTC.

Worth noting for this clonotype: One end of the junction fails to match germline, which may point to a read error. This chain links TRBV20-1 with TRBJ2-3; the D is unclear. The CDR3 covers 13 residues. The germline V gene has CDR1 DFQATT and CDR2 SNEGSKA (reference sequence). CDR3 DNA: TGCAGTGCTAGAGATCTGGGCGCAGATAAGCAGTATTTT. It translates to CSARDLGADKQYF.

This chain joins TRBV11-2 and TRBJ2-1, with D possibly TRBD2 on 6 matching bases. Trimming pared 5 bases from V and 6 bases from J, leaving 14 bases between. CDR1 is SGHAT, CDR2 FQNNGV, per germline. The CDR3 has 14 amino acids. The CDR3 DNA is TGTGCCAGCAGCCTGGGAGGAGAACGCAATGAGCAGTTCTTC. As protein: CASSLGGERNEQFF.

This chain uses TRBV25-1 with TRBJ2-3; 9 positions match TRBD2. Per the germline V gene, CDR1 is MGHDK and CDR2 is SYGVNS. J was trimmed by 5 bases and V by 5 bases; bases with no gene match: 5. The CDR3 sequence is 14 residues long. CDR3 bases: TGTGCCAGCAGTCGCGGGGGGGCTGTAGATACGCAGTATTTT. Encoded protein: CASSRGGAVDTQYF.

This chain uses TRBV7-9 with TRBJ2-1; TRBD2 aligns across 12 bases. J was trimmed by 6 bases and V by 3 bases; bases with no gene match: 6. This CDR3 spans 16 amino acids. From germline, CDR1 is SEHNR and CDR2 FQNEAQ (reference sequence). CDR3 coding DNA: TGTGCCAGCAGCTTGACTAGCGGGAGTCTGTTCAATGAGCAGTTCTTC. It specifies CASSLTSGSLFNEQFF.

The sample holds a few counts of this clonotype. The chain has TRBV5-1 and TRBJ2-5; 8 bases map to TRBD1. The CDR3 is made up of 14 amino acids. V dropped 4 bases and J dropped 11; count of bases not matched to a gene: 13. The germline gives CDR1 SGHRS, CDR2 YFSETQ. The CDR3 nucleotides are TGCGCCAGCAGCCAATTCGGGACAGGCGGAATTCAGTACTTC. It yields the protein CASSQFGTGGIQYF.

This clonotype has more than one count but fewer than ten. The gene calls are TRBV5-6 and TRBJ2-7, with D perhaps matching TRBD2 (6 bases). The CDR3 length is 16 residues. Germline V lookup: CDR1 SGHDT, CDR2 YYEEEE. V shed 1 base and J shed 1 base, with 15 bases lying between them. The DNA for the CDR3 is TGTGCCAGCAGCTTGTTCAAGCGCGGGGTATCCTACGAGCAGTACTTC. Amino acids: CASSLFKRGVSYEQYF.

The sample holds a few counts of this clonotype. The CDR3: CASSRGAGGNEQYF. CDR3 DNA sequence: TGCGCCAGCAGCCGGGGAGCAGGTGGCAACGAGCAGTACTTC. The chain uses TRBV5-1 and TRBJ2-5; TRBD2 is a possible D gene (5 bases). The DNA end is a closer match to TRBJ2-7, so the J assignment may be wrong. The germline gives CDR1 SGHRS, CDR2 YFSETQ. The CDR3 length is 14 residues.

This chain links TRBV3-1 with TRBJ2-4; 10 bases align to TRBD1. The tail of the sequence fits TRBJ2-7 better, so the J call may be wrong. The CDR3 contains 15 residues. Germline CDR1 is LGHDT and CDR2 is YNNKEL (reference sequence). The CDR3 reads CASSPRGQGNYEQYF. The DNA for the CDR3 is TGTGCCAGCAGCCCCCGGGGACAGGGGAACTACGAGCAGTACTTC.

The rearrangement uses TRBV7-8 and TRBJ2-7, with 14 nucleotides matching TRBD2. Germline V gene data show CDR1 as SGHVS and CDR2 as FQNEAQ. With 5 bases clipped from V and 0 bases from J, the junction kept 6 bases outside the gene matches. The CDR3 loop spans 17 amino acids. The CDR3 protein is CASSPGLAGGRSYEQYF. Here the CDR3 DNA reads TGTGCCAGCAGCCCAGGACTAGCGGGAGGCCGCTCCTACGAGCAGTACTTC. Based on the CDR3 plus reference TRBV7-8 and TRBJ2-7, the full variable domain is GAGVSQSPRYKVAKRGQDVALRCDPISGHVSLFWYQQALGQGPEFLTYFQNEAQLDKSGLPSDRFFAERPEGSVSTLKIQRTQQEDSAVYLCASSPGLAGGRSYEQYFGPGTRLTVT.

This clonotype showed up just a few times. This chain links TRBV29-1 with TRBJ1-1; D is undetermined. The CDR3 is made up of 12 amino acids. Germline V gives CDR1 SQVTM, CDR2 ANQGSEA. V lost 7 bases and J 1 base, leaving 10 bases between the germline ends. The CDR3 DNA follows: TGCAGCGCCGACGGAGGGAACACTGAAGCTTTCTTT. It is translated as CSADGGNTEAFF.

This clonotype was detected only a few times. V gene TRBV13 combines with J gene TRBJ2-3; no definite D call. V lost 0 bases and J 0 bases, leaving 10 bases between the germline ends. Germline-derived CDR1 and CDR2 are PRHDT and FYEKMQ (reference sequence). The CDR3 spans 16 residues. The chain's CDR3 is CASSLGPRASTDTQYF. CDR3 DNA sequence: TGTGCCAGCAGCTTAGGGCCCAGAGCTAGCACAGATACGCAGTATTTT.

The sample holds one count of this clonotype. This chain links TRBV5-6 with TRBJ2-1; weak D call: TRBD1 (6 bases). From germline, CDR1 is SGHDT and CDR2 YYEEEE. The CDR3 consists of 15 residues. The germline V and J ends were trimmed by 4 bases and 5 bases, with 16 bases remaining between them. CDR3 amino acids: CASSHAQRQDNEQFF. The CDR3 DNA reads TGTGCCAGCAGCCATGCACAGCGACAGGACAATGAGCAGTTCTTC.

The gene calls are TRBV28 and TRBJ1-5; D is perhaps TRBD1 (5 bases). Germline loops: CDR1 MDHEN, CDR2 SYDVKM. The CDR3 has 15 amino acids. The ends were cut back, 4 bases at V and 10 bases at J, with 20 bases in the middle. The CDR3 reads CASSSRQSQISPQHF. In DNA form, the CDR3 reads TGTGCCAGCAGTTCAAGACAGTCCCAAATCAGCCCCCAGCATTTT. Full variable domain (remainder filled in from reference TRBV28 and TRBJ1-5): DVKVTQSSRYLVKRTGEKVFLECVQDMDHENMFWYRQDPGLGLRLIYFSYDVKMKEKGDIPEGYSVSREKKERFSLILESASTNQTSMYLCASSSRQSQISPQHFGDGTRLSIL.

This sequence joins TRBV24-1 and TRBJ1-2; tentatively, D is TRBD1 (5 bases). The germline V gene has CDR1 KGHDR and CDR2 SFDVKD. The CDR3 extends over 14 amino acids. V lost 1 base and J lost 2, with 7 bases in between. The CDR3 coding sequence is TGTGCCACCAGTGATTTCGACAGAAACTATGGCTACACCTTC. Encoded protein: CATSDFDRNYGYTF.